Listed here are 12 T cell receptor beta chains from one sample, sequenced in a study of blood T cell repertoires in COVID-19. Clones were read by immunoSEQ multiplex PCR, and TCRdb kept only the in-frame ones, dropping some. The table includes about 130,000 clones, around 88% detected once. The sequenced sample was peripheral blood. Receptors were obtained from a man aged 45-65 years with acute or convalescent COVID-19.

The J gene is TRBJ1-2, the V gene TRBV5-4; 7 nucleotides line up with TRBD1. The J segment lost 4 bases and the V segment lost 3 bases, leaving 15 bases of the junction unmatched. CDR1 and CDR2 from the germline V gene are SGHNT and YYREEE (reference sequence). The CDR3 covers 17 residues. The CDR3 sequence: CASSSAVGTEVGYGYTF. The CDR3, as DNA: TGTGCCAGCAGCTCTGCGGTCGGGACAGAAGTCGGCTATGGCTACACCTTC.

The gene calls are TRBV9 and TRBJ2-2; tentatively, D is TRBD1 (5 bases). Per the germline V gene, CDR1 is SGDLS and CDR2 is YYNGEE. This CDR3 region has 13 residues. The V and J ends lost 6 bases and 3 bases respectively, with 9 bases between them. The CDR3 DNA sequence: TGTGCCAGCAACCCAGGGTACACCGGGGAGCTGTTTTTT. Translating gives CASNPGYTGELFF.

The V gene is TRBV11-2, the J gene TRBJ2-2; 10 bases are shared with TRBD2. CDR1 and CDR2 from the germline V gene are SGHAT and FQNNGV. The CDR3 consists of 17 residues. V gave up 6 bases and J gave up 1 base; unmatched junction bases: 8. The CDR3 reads CASRTGTSVKNTGELFF. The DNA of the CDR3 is TGTGCCAGCAGGACCGGGACTAGCGTAAAGAACACCGGGGAGCTGTTTTTT.

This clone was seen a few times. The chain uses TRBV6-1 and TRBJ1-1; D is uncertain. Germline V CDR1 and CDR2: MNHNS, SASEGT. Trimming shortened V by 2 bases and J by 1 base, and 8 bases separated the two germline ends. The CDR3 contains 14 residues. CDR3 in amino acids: CASSEFGENTEAFF. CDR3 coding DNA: TGTGCCAGCAGTGAATTCGGGGAGAACACTGAAGCTTTCTTT.

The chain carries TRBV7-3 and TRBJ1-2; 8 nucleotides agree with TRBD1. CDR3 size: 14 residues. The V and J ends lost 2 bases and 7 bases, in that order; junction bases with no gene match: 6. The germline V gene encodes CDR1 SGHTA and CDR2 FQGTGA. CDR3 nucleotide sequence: TGTGCCAGCAGCTTAGGGGCAGGGGGCACTGGCTACACCTTC. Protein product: CASSLGAGGTGYTF.

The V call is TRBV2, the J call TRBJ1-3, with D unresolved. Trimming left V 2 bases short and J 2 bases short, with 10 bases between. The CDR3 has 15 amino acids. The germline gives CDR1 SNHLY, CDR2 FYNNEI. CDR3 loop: CASSEMGRAGNTIYF. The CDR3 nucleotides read TGTGCCAGCAGTGAAATGGGCCGAGCTGGAAACACCATATATTTT. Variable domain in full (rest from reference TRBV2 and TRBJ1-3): EPEVTQTPSHQVTQMGQEVILRCVPISNHLYFYWYRQILGQKVEFLVSFYNNEISEKSEIFDDQFSVERPDGSNFTLKIRSTKLEDSAMYFCASSEMGRAGNTIYFGEGSWLTVV.

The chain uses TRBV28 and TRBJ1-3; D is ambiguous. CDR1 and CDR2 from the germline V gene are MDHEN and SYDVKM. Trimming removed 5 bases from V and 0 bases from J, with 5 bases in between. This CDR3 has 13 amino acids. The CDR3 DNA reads TGTGCCAGCAGTCTCCCCTCTGGAAACACCATATATTTT. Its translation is CASSLPSGNTIYF.

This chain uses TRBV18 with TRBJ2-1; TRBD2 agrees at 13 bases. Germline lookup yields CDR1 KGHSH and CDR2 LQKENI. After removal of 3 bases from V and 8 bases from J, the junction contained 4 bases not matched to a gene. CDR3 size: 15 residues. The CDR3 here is CASSPGLAGLHEQFF. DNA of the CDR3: TGTGCCAGCTCACCGGGACTAGCGGGATTGCATGAGCAGTTCTTC.

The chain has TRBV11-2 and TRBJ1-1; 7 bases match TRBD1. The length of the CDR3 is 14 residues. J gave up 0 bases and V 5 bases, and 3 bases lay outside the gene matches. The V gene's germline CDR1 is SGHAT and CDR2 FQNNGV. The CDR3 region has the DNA TGTGCCAGCAGCATGGGACAGATGAACACTGAAGCTTTCTTT. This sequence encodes CASSMGQMNTEAFF.

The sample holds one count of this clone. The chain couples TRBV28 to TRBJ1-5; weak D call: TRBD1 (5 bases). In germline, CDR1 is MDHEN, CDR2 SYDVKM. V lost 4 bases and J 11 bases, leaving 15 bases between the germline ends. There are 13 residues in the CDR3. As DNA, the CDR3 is TGTGCCAGCAGTTCCCCGGTTGGGGCAGCCCAGCATTTT. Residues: CASSSPVGAAQHF.

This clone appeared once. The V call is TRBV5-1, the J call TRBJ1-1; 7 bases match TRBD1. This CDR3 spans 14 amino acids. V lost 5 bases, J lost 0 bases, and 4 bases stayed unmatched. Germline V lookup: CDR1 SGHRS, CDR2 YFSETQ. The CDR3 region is CASRLTGLNTEAFF. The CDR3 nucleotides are TGCGCCAGCAGGCTGACAGGGCTGAACACTGAAGCTTTCTTT.

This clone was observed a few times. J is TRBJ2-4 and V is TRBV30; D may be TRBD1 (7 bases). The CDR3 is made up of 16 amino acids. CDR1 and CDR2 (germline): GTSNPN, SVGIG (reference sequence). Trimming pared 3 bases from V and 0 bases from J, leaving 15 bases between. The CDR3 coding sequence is TGTGCCTGGAGGGCCTCAGGGGGAGGAGCCAAAAACATTCAGTACTTC. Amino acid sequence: CAWRASGGGAKNIQYF. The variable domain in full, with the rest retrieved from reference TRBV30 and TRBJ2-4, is SQTIHQWPATLVQPVGSPLSLECTVEGTSNPNLYWYRQAAGRGLQLLFYSVGIGQISSEVPQNLSASRPQDRQFILSSKKLLLSDSGFYLCAWRASGGGAKNIQYFGAGTRLSVL.